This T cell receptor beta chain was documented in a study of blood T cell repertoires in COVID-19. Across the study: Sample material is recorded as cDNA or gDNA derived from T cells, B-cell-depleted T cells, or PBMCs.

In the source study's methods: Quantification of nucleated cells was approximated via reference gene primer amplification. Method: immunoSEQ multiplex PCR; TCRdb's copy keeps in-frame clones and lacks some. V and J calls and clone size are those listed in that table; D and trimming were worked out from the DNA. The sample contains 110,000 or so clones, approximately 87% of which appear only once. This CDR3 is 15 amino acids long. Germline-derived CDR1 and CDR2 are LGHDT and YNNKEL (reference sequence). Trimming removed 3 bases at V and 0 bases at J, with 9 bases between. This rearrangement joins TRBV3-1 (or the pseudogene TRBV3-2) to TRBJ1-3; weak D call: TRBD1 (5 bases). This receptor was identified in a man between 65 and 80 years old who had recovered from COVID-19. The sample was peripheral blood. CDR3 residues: CASSQGPYSGNTIYF. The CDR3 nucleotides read TGTGCCAGCAGCCAGGGGCCCTACTCTGGAAACACCATATATTTT.